The TCR beta chain under discussion was sequenced for a study of blood T cell repertoires in COVID-19. On the study more broadly: Some COVID-19 samples were acute and others convalescent; all came from the United States, Italy and Spain. PBMCs, B-cell-depleted T cells, or T cells provided the cDNA or gDNA that made up the material.

Per the authors' pipeline: Reference gene primer amplification gave nucleated cell count estimates. Clones were read by immunoSEQ multiplex PCR, and TCRdb kept only the in-frame ones, dropping some. For V, J and clone size, that table is used; D and trimming come from the DNA. The sample carries 310,000 or so clones, 70% to 90% recorded once. The TCR sequence derives from a man between 65 and 80 years old with acute or convalescent COVID-19. The material sequenced was peripheral blood.

The CDR3 spells CATSEGGGIYNEQFF. DNA for the CDR3: TGTGCCACCAGTGAGGGCGGGGGGATCTACAATGAGCAGTTCTTC. V and J are TRBV24-1 and TRBJ2-1, with TRBD2 matching over 8 bases. The ends lost 4 bases at V and 3 bases at J; junction bases unmatched: 4. CDR1 KGHDR and CDR2 SFDVKD come from the germline V gene. This CDR3 has 15 residues.